This T cell receptor (beta chain) was obtained from a study of glioma-infiltrating T cells after dendritic cell vaccination (dated by TCRdb to about 2016). For the study in its entirety: The cohort included roughly 15 glioblastoma patients drawn from Phase I and II dendritic cell vaccination trials, of whom 9 were newly diagnosed and 6 had recurrent disease. TCR sequencing metrics, including TIL content and tumor-blood repertoire overlap, were correlated with survival after dendritic cell vaccination. Three intradermal dendritic cell vaccine injections were administered to patients at biweekly intervals in the arm below the axilla. In glioblastoma patients vaccinated with dendritic cells, deep sequencing of TCR beta CDR3 regions served to measure the amount of tumor-infiltrating lymphocytes and to compare repertoires between tumor and blood. Between 2003 and 2012, the patients were given dendritic cell vaccination pulsed with autologous tumor lysate. The vaccine consisted of monocyte-derived dendritic cells cultured less than eight days with IL-4 and GM-CSF, then pulsed overnight with autologous tumor lysate.

General conclusions and limits of the study: TCR clonality showed no direct relationship with survival, which suggests that a diverse polyclonal response may be important. The three-group TCR overlap response model was described as speculative and requiring prospective validation. The cohort was small and heterogeneous, and full blood and tumor sets were available for few patients, with initial-recurrent tumor pairs available for even fewer patients. Longer time to progression and overall survival after dendritic cell vaccination were predicted by higher estimated pretreatment TIL content.

In the paper's terms, the time point label means: after dendritic cell vaccination, including at tumor progression/relapse. Patients were selected on the basis of adequate residual fresh-frozen tumor tissue and more than two years of available survival data. None of the glioblastoma patients carried an isocitrate dehydrogenase mutation, although molecular status otherwise varied. PBMC were collected before vaccination, two weeks after the third vaccination, and at tumor progression when it occurred. Genomic DNA was extracted with the Qiagen DNeasy Blood extraction Kit. With respect to this clone: The target of this receptor is not known. Base qualities are not at hand, and no much larger clone is one base apart.

The V end loses 4 bases and the J end loses 5 bases, and a stretch of 15 bases separates them. The CDR3 measures 14 amino acids from cysteine to phenylalanine. Only the CDR3 portion is preserved as DNA: 42 bases, with reading frame beginning at the first base. Based on the germline V gene, the CDR1 and CDR2 sequences are SGHDT and YYEEEE. The immunoSEQ assay amplified TCRB CDR3 regions from about 2 micrograms of genomic DNA, or from all available DNA when less than that amount was available. For multiplex PCR, 60 forward primers for TCR V beta segments and 13 reverse primers for J beta segments were used. To estimate the number of reads per starting template, synthetic control templates were added to each sample at limiting dilution. The Illumina HiSeq System generated sequencing reads of 87 bp. Per the original workflow: PCR and sequencing errors were removed by merging closely related sequences with a nearest neighbor algorithm. TCR overlap was measured as the percentage of unique tumor TCR beta sequences also present in the same patient's peripheral blood. The immuneACCESS repertoire file appears here via TCRdb, limited to in-frame rearrangements. These files lack a portion of the clones; in checked studies, under half of the deficit traces to unresolved V genes, and the cause of the others is not known. V, J and clone size are taken as reported in that table, and D and trimming were inferred from the DNA itself. Counted in this sample were 55,000 to 75,000 clones; about 80% of them appeared once. Jointly, the top ten make up about 15% of the sample.

The source of this sequence is a human donor with glioblastoma. This sequence uses TRBV5-6 and TRBJ1-1; matching of 5 bases hints at TRBD1 as the D gene. This sample comprised blood, obtained after dendritic cell vaccination. The bases are TGTGCCAGCAGCCTCGGCGGAGGGGTGACTGAAGCTTTCTTT. The resulting protein is CASSLGGGVTEAFF.